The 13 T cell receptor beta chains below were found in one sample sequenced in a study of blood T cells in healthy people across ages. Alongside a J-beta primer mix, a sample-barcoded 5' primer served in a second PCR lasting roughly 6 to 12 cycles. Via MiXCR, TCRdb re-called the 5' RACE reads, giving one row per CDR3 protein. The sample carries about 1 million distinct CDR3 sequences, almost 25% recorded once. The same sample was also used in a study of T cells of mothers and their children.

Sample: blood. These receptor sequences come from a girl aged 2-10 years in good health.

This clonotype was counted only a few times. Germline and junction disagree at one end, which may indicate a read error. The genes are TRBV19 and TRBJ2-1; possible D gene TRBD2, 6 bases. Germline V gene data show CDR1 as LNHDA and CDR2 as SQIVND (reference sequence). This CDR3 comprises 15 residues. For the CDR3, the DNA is TGTGCCAGTACTATAGGAGGGAGCTCCTACAATGAGCAGTTCTTC. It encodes CASTIGGSSYNEQFF.

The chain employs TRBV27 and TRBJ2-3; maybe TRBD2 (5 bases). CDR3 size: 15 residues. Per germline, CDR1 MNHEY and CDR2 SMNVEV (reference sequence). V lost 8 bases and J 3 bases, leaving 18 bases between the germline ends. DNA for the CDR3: TGTGCCAGCTGTGGATCGGGGATTTTGACAGATACGCAGTATTTT. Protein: CASCGSGILTDTQYF.

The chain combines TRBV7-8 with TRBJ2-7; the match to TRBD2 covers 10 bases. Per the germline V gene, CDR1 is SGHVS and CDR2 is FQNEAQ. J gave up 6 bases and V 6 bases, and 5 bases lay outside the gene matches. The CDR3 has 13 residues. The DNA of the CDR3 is TGTGCCAGCAGACCGGGACTAGCGACCGAGCAGTACTTC. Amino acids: CASRPGLATEQYF.

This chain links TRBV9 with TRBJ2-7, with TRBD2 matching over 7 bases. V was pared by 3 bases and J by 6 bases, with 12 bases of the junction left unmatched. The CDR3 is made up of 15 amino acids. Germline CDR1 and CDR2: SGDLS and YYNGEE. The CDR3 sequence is CASSGEGGMPTEQYF. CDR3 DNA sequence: TGTGCCAGCAGCGGCGAGGGAGGGATGCCAACCGAGCAGTACTTC.

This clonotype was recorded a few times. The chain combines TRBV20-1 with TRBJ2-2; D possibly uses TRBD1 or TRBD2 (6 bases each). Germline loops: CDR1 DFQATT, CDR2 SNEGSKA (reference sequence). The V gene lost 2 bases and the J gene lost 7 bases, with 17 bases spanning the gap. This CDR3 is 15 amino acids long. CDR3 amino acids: CSARIRGGTNGELFF. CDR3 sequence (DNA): TGCAGTGCTAGAATCCGCGGCGGGACAAACGGGGAGCTGTTTTTT.

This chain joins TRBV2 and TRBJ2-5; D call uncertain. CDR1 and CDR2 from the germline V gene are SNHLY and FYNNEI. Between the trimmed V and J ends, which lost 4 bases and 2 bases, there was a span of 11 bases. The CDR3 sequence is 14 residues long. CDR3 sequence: CASSGGGAQETQYF. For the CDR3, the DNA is TGTGCCAGCAGTGGCGGCGGTGCTCAAGAGACCCAGTACTTC.

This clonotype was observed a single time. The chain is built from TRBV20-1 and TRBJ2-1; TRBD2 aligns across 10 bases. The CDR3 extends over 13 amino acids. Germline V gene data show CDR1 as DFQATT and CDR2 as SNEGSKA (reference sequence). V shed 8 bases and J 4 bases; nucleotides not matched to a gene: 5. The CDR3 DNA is TGCAGTAAAGCGGGAGGGCCTTACAATGAGCAGTTCTTC. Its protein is CSKAGGPYNEQFF.

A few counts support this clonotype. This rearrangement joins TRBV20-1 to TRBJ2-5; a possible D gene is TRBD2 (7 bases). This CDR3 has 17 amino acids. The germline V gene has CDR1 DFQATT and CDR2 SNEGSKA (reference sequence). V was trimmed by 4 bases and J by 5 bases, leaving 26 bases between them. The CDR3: CSAITGGGTIGQETQYF. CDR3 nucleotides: TGCAGTGCTATTACGGGAGGCGGAACGATTGGACAGGAGACCCAGTACTTC.

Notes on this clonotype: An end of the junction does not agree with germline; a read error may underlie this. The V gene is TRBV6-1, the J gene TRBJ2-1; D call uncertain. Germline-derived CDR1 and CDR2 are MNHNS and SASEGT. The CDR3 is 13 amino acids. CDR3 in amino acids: CASGDGNYNEQFF. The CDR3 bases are TGTGCCAGCGGTGACGGAAACTACAATGAGCAGTTCTTC.

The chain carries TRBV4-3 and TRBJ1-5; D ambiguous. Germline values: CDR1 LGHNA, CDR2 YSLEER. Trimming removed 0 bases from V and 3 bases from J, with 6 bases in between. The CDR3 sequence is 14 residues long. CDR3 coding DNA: TGCGCCAGCAGCCAAGATAGCTTCAATCAGCCCCAGCATTTT. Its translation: CASSQDSFNQPQHF.

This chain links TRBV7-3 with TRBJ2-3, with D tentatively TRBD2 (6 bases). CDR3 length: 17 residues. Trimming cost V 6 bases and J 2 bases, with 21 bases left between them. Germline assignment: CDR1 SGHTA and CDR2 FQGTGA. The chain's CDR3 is CASSSIIGGTNTDTQYF. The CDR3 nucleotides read TGTGCCAGCAGTAGTATCATCGGGGGTACGAACACAGATACGCAGTATTTT.

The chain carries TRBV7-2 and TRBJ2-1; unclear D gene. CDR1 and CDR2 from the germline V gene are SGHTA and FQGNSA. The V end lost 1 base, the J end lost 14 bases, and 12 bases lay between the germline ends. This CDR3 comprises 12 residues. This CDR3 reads CASSLGLNFEFF. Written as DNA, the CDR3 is TGTGCCAGCAGCTTAGGTTTGAACTTCGAGTTCTTC.

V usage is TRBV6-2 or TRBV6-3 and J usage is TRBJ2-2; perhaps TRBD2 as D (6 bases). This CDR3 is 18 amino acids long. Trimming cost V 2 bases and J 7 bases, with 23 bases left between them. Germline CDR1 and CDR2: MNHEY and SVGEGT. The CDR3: CASSYGRSLGLTGGELFF. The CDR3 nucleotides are TGTGCCAGCAGTTACGGTCGATCTCTAGGACTAACCGGCGGGGAGCTGTTTTTT.